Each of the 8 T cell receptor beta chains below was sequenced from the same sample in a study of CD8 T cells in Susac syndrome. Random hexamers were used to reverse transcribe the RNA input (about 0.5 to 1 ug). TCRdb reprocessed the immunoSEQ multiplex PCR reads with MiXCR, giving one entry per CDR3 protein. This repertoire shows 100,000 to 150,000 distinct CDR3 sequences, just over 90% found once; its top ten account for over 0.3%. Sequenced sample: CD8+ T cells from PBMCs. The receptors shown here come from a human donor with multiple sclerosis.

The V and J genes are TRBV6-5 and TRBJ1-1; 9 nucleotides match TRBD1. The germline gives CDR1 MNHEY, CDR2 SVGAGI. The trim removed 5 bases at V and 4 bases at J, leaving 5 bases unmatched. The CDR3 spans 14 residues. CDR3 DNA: TGTGCCAGCAGTGCCGGGACAGGGTCCACTGAAGCTTTCTTT. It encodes CASSAGTGSTEAFF.

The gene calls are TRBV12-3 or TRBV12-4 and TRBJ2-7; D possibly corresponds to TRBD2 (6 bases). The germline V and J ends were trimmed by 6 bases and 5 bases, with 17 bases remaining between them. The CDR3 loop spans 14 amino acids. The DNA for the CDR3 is TGTGCCAGCAGCTCCGGCAGGGAGGTTGACGAGCAGTACTTC. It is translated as CASSSGREVDEQYF.

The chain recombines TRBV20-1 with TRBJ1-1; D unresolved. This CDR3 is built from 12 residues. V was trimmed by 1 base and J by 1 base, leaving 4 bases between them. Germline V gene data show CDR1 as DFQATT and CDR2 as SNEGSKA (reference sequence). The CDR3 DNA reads TGCAGTGCTAGAGCAGGGAACACTGAAGCTTTCTTT. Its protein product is CSARAGNTEAFF.

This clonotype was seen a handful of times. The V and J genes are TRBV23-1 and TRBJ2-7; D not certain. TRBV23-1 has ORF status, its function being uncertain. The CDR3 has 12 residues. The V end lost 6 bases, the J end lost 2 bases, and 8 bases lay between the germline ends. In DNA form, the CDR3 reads TGCGCCAGCAGAGACGGTACCTACGAGCAGTACGTC. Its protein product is CASRDGTYEQYV.

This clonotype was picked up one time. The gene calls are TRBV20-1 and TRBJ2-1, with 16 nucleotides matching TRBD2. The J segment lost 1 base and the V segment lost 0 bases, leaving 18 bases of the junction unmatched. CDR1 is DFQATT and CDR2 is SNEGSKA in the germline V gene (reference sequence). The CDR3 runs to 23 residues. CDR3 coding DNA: TGCAGTGCTAGAGACGGACTCAGGGCCGGGACTAGCGGGAGGGCCTGGTCCTACAATGAGCAGTTCTTC. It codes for CSARDGLRAGTSGRAWSYNEQFF.

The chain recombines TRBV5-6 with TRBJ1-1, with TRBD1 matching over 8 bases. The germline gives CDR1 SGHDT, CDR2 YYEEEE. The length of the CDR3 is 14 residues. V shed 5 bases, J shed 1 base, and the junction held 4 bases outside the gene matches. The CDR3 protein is CASRRTGRNTEAFF. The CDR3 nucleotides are TGTGCCAGCAGGAGGACAGGGAGGAACACTGAAGCTTTCTTT.

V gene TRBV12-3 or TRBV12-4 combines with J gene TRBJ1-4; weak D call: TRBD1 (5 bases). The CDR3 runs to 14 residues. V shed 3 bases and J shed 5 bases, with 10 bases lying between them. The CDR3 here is CASSFRQHNEKLFF. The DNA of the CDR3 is TGTGCCAGCAGTTTTCGACAGCACAATGAAAAACTGTTTTTT.

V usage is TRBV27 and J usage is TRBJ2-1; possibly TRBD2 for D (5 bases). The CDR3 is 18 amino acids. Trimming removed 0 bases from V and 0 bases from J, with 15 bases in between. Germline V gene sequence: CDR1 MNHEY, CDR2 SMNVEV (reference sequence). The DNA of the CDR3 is TGTGCCAGCAGTTTATCGTTCCAGCGGATGAGCTCCTACAATGAGCAGTTCTTC. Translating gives CASSLSFQRMSSYNEQFF.